This TCR beta chain was found in a study of control samples from healthy donors and cancer patients. Repertoires were generated with immunoSEQ multiplex PCR, while TCRdb's copy carries only in-frame clones and drops some. This sample's table has roughly 190,000 clones. Germline CDR1 MDHEN, CDR2 SYDVKM. The length of the CDR3 is 14 residues. V lost 3 bases and J 0 bases, leaving 9 bases between the germline ends. With regard to this clone: This sample includes further DNA sequences coding for the same CDR3.

This chain links TRBV28 with TRBJ2-7; the D gene could be TRBD1 or TRBD2 (5 bases each). The clonotype comes from a woman between 25 and 40 years old in good health. The material sequenced was blood. CDR3 in amino acids: CASSFPGSSYEQYF. CDR3 bases: TGTGCCAGCAGTTTCCCAGGGAGCTCCTACGAGCAGTACTTC.